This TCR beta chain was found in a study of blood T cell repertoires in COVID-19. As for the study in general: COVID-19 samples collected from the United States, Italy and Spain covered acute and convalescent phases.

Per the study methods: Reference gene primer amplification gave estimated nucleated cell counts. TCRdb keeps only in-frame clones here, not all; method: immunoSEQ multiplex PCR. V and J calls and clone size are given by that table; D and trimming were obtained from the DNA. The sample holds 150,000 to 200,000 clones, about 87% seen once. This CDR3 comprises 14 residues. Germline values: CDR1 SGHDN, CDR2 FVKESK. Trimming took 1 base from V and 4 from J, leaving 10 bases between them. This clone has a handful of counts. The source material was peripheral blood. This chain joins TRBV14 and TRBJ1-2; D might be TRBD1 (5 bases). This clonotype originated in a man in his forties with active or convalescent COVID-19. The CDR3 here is CASSQADSTYGYTF. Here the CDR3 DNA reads TGTGCCAGCAGCCAAGCTGACAGCACCTATGGCTACACCTTC.